A selection of T cell receptor beta chains follows, all from one sample in a study of tumor-infiltrating lymphocytes in localized non-small cell lung cancer. Here immunoSEQ multiplex PCR was the method, and the copy in TCRdb shows in-frame clones only, minus some. The data contain about 14,000 clones, 75% to 85% of them singletons. Sequencing input: lung tumor tissue. The receptors come from a human donor with non-small cell lung cancer. Each CDR3 is given with its conserved first and last residue. Each record gives: clone size, D gene, J gene, V gene, CDR3 protein, CDR3 DNA. D genes are given only for firm matches. A clone size is listed for some rows: how often the clone was seen (once, few, many), or a class if it is expanded.

>once|NA|TRBJ1-5|TRBV9
CASSVGAYQPQHF
TGTGCCAGCAGCGTAGGAGCATATCAGCCCCAGCATTTT
>NA|NA|TRBJ1-2|TRBV19
CASTLMGSSNYGYTF
TGTGCCAGTACCTTAATGGGGAGTTCTAACTATGGCTACACCTTC
>once|TRBD1|TRBJ2-1|TRBV11-3
CASSNVQGANEQFF
TGTGCCAGCAGCAATGTCCAGGGGGCTAATGAGCAGTTCTTC
>NA|NA|TRBJ1-5|TRBV4-2
CASSQADNSNQPQHF
TGTGCCAGCAGCCAAGCGGATAATAGCAATCAGCCCCAGCATTTT
>NA|NA|TRBJ1-2|TRBV7-9
CASSQGQGSRGYTF
TGTGCCAGCAGCCAGGGCCAGGGATCTCGGGGCTACACCTTC
>NA|NA|TRBJ2-3|TRBV4-3
CASSQDTIQDTQYF
TGCGCCAGCAGCCAAGATACCATACAGGATACGCAGTATTTT
>NA|NA|TRBJ2-7|TRBV7-9
CASSSGLFYEQYF
TGTGCCAGCAGCTCCGGACTCTTCTACGAGCAGTACTTC
>NA|TRBD1|TRBJ1-6|TRBV30
CAYRQGSNSPLHF
TGTGCCTACCGACAGGGGTCGAATTCACCCCTCCACTTT
>NA|NA|TRBJ1-2|TRBV5-1
CASSLEATWLSYGYTF
TGCGCCAGCAGCTTGGAGGCAACTTGGCTTAGCTATGGCTACACCTTC
>NA|NA|TRBJ2-1|TRBV5-4
CASTGTSYNEQFF
TGTGCCAGCACCGGGACTTCCTACAATGAGCAGTTCTTC
>NA|TRBD2|TRBJ2-3|TRBV7-2
CASSSSGRITDTQYF
TGTGCCAGCAGCTCGAGCGGGAGAATAACAGATACGCAGTATTTT
>NA|NA|TRBJ1-1|TRBV29-1
CSVVEGIRTEAFF
TGCAGCGTTGTGGAAGGGATAAGGACTGAAGCTTTCTTT
>NA|NA|TRBJ2-3|TRBV18
CASSTTGASGHTQYF
TGTGCCAGCTCAACTACGGGAGCCTCAGGCCATACGCAGTATTTT
>NA|NA|TRBJ2-6|TRBV7-3
CASSLTRAGAGANVLTF
TGTGCCAGCAGCTTAACTCGGGCAGGGGCGGGCGCCAACGTCCTGACTTTC
>few|TRBD2|TRBJ2-7|TRBV6-6
CASRQAGGGEQYF
TGTGCCAGCAGGCAAGCGGGAGGAGGCGAGCAGTACTTC
>once|NA|TRBJ2-3|TRBV7-2
CASSARGLDADTQYF
TGTGCCAGCAGCGCGAGAGGTCTAGACGCCGATACGCAGTATTTT
>NA|NA|TRBJ1-1|TRBV5-1
CASSFDGRTEAFF
TGCGCCAGCAGCTTCGATGGGAGGACTGAAGCTTTCTTT
>NA|NA|TRBJ2-7|TRBV6-5
CASSSTGYEQYF
TGTGCCAGCAGTTCCACTGGATACGAGCAGTACTTC
>NA|NA|TRBJ1-3|TRBV30
CAWRGPSSGNTIYF
TGTGCCTGGAGAGGACCCAGCTCTGGAAACACCATATATTTT
>few|NA|TRBJ1-5|TRBV19
CATSQWAGALGQPQHF
TGTGCCACGTCTCAGTGGGCCGGGGCCTTAGGTCAGCCCCAGCATTTT
>NA|TRBD1|TRBJ1-4|TRBV4-2
CASSQDQGTGGPNEKLFF
TGTGCCAGCAGCCAAGATCAGGGGACAGGGGGTCCTAATGAAAAACTGTTTTTT